The 32 T cell receptor beta chains below all came from one sample that was sequenced in a study of memory CD8 T cells in hepatitis C reinfection (dated by TCRdb to the late 2010s). In the paper's terms, the time point label means: peak reinfection, 3 to 8 weeks after reinfection detection. Sorted cells were sequenced directly ex vivo, without in vitro expansion prior to TCR sequencing. Library preparation used the immunoSEQ multiplex PCR assay. Here the immuneACCESS table is served through TCRdb, limited to in-frame sequences with V and J called. Missing clones are a known gap in these copies; in checked studies unresolved V genes cover under half, and the rest lacks a known reason. Within this sample are 40,000 to 45,000 clones, with around nine tenths of them counted one time only. The ten largest clones add up to 0.95% to 1.5% of the sample. Source material: naive CD8+ T cells sorted from blood. Sample cell subset or site, as interpreted from the label and publication: total naive CD8+CD45RO- T cells. The origin of the receptors is a man aged 18-30 years with hepatitis C virus infection.

The chain has TRBV9 and TRBJ1-1; 7 nucleotides agree with TRBD1. V shed 0 bases, J shed 8 bases, and the junction held 7 bases outside the gene matches. The CDR3 has 14 amino acids. CDR1 and CDR2 (germline): SGDLS, YYNGEE. The CDR3 is CASSVAGGGSEAFF. The CDR3 DNA sequence: TGTGCCAGCAGCGTAGCAGGGGGTGGAAGCGAAGCTTTCTTT.

V gene TRBV4-1 combines with J gene TRBJ2-1; D might be TRBD2 (6 bases). V was cut by 4 bases and J by 7 bases, with 17 bases left in between. This CDR3 contains 15 residues. CDR1 is MGHRA and CDR2 is YSYEKL in the germline V gene. The CDR3 loop is CASSLLPDGRNEQFF. The CDR3 DNA is TGCGCCAGCAGCCTCCTGCCCGACGGGAGAAATGAGCAGTTCTTC.

This clone was seen once. V and J are TRBV27 and TRBJ2-3, with a possible D match to TRBD2 (6 bases). The germline V gene encodes CDR1 MNHEY and CDR2 SMNVEV (reference sequence). The CDR3 extends over 12 amino acids. Trimming removed 5 bases from V and 6 bases from J, with 9 bases in between. The CDR3 loop is CASSPEGDTQYF. Written as DNA, the CDR3 is TGTGCCAGCAGTCCGGAGGGGGATACGCAGTATTTT.

The chain combines TRBV4-1 with TRBJ2-1, with a possible D match to TRBD1 (6 bases). V was shortened by 4 bases and J by 7 bases, with 20 bases between the two germline ends. The CDR3 runs 16 residues. CDR1 MGHRA and CDR2 YSYEKL come from the germline V gene. The CDR3 bases are TGCGCCAGCAGCCCCGTGGCGACAGGTGCAGGGAATGAGCAGTTCTTC. This sequence encodes CASSPVATGAGNEQFF.

The genes are TRBV4-1 and TRBJ1-1, with D tentatively TRBD1 (6 bases). Germline V gene lookup returns CDR1 MGHRA and CDR2 YSYEKL. V was cut by 4 bases and J by 4 bases, with 13 bases left in between. The CDR3 runs to 14 residues. The CDR3 sequence: CASSPHGGFTEAFF. In DNA form, the CDR3 reads TGCGCCAGCAGCCCTCATGGGGGCTTCACTGAAGCTTTCTTT.

This chain joins TRBV5-6 and TRBJ2-5, with 8 bases that match TRBD1. Germline assignment: CDR1 SGHDT and CDR2 YYEEEE. V shed 3 bases and J 5 bases; nucleotides not matched to a gene: 6. This CDR3 comprises 14 residues. The CDR3 DNA is TGTGCCAGCAGCTCGTCAGGGGGCCGGGAGACCCAGTACTTC. Translated, it gives CASSSSGGRETQYF.

The V and J genes are TRBV6-5 and TRBJ2-3; D uncertain. This CDR3 has 14 residues. Germline assignment: CDR1 MNHEY and CDR2 SVGAGI. V lost 1 base, J lost 3 bases, and 8 bases lay in between. The CDR3, as DNA: TGTGCCAGCAGTTACTTTAGCCTTACAGATACGCAGTATTTT. Protein sequence: CASSYFSLTDTQYF.

The chain recombines TRBV7-9 with TRBJ1-2; a possible D gene is TRBD1 (5 bases). Trimming stripped 1 base from V and 3 bases from J, with 12 bases between. This CDR3 spans 15 amino acids. Germline values: CDR1 SEHNR, CDR2 FQNEAQ (reference sequence). The CDR3 loop is CASSLGGQEYYGYTF. Here the CDR3 DNA reads TGTGCCAGCAGCTTAGGAGGACAAGAATACTATGGCTACACCTTC.

V is TRBV28 and J is TRBJ2-7; 12 bases line up with TRBD2. The CDR3 contains 16 residues. Germline V gene sequence: CDR1 MDHEN, CDR2 SYDVKM. The J segment lost 1 base and the V segment lost 6 bases, leaving 7 bases of the junction unmatched. The CDR3 region has the DNA TGTGCCAGCAGCCCCCTAGCGGGAGGGCGATCCTACGAGCAGTACTTC. Residues: CASSPLAGGRSYEQYF.

This sequence joins TRBV6-5 and TRBJ2-1, with TRBD2 matching 10 bases. V lost 1 base and J lost 8; bases outside the gene matches: 5. The CDR3 spans 15 residues. Germline-derived CDR1 and CDR2 are MNHEY and SVGAGI. The CDR3 loop is CASSYLAGGRDEQFF. DNA for the CDR3: TGTGCCAGCAGTTACTTAGCGGGGGGTCGGGATGAGCAGTTCTTC.

Worth noting for this clone: Germline is not matched at one junction end, which may reflect a read error. The rearrangement uses TRBV6-5 and TRBJ1-2; 8 bases map to TRBD1. Germline V lookup: CDR1 MNHEY, CDR2 SVGAGI. The CDR3 is made up of 13 amino acids. DNA of the CDR3: TGTGCCAGCAGTATGACAGGGGAAAGGATTGGCGCCTTC. Translated: CASSMTGERIGAF.

A remark on this clone: Other nucleotide sequences in the sample specify the same CDR3. This chain links TRBV29-1 with TRBJ2-7; D possibly corresponds to TRBD2 (6 bases). The CDR3 spans 14 residues. Germline V gene sequence: CDR1 SQVTM, CDR2 ANQGSEA. Trimming cost V 0 bases and J 1 base, with 10 bases left between them. CDR3 sequence: CSVEERGGSYEQYF. The CDR3 DNA sequence: TGCAGCGTTGAAGAAAGGGGAGGATCCTACGAGCAGTACTTC.

This clone appeared a single time. The chain carries TRBV27 and TRBJ2-3; 8 bases align to TRBD2. V dropped 8 bases and J dropped 2; count of bases not matched to a gene: 12. The CDR3 runs to 16 residues. The germline V gene encodes CDR1 MNHEY and CDR2 SMNVEV (reference sequence). CDR3 DNA: TGTGCCAGCCGCCGGGGGGGCTTTCTTCTCACAGATACGCAGTATTTT. This encodes CASRRGGFLLTDTQYF.

V usage is TRBV7-9 and J usage is TRBJ1-6, with 8 bases identical to TRBD1. Germline V CDR1 and CDR2: SEHNR, FQNEAQ (reference sequence). V lost 5 bases, J lost 6 bases, and 9 bases stayed unmatched. The CDR3 is made up of 16 amino acids. CDR3 sequence (DNA): TGTGCCAGCAGCGCCCCCGACAGGGGTGTTAATTCACCCCTCCACTTT. It is translated as CASSAPDRGVNSPLHF.

V and J are TRBV9 and TRBJ2-5; 9 bases are shared with TRBD2. V lost 0 bases and J lost 2; bases outside the gene matches: 5. This CDR3 region has 16 residues. CDR1 and CDR2 from the germline V gene are SGDLS and YYNGEE. CDR3: CASSVEAGGVQETQYF. The CDR3 DNA follows: TGTGCCAGCAGCGTAGAGGCGGGGGGGGTTCAAGAGACCCAGTACTTC.

The chain carries TRBV5-1 and TRBJ2-1; the D gene is possibly TRBD2 (5 bases). CDR3 length equals 19 residues. V lost 0 bases to trimming and J lost 5 bases, with 24 bases between them. Germline CDR1 reads SGHRS; CDR2 reads YFSETQ. CDR3 bases: TGCGCCAGCAGCTTGGAGAATACCGGGATCAAAAATAGACACAATGAGCAGTTCTTC. Its translation is CASSLENTGIKNRHNEQFF.

The chain joins TRBV9 to TRBJ1-1; TRBD1 matches at 8 bases. Germline V CDR1 and CDR2: SGDLS, YYNGEE. V was clipped by 4 bases and J by 4 bases; unmatched bases: 3. The length of the CDR3 is 13 residues. This CDR3 reads CASSTGGGTEAFF. CDR3 coding DNA: TGTGCCAGCAGCACAGGGGGTGGCACTGAAGCTTTCTTT.

The chain joins TRBV9 to TRBJ2-2; D uncertain. V lost 4 bases to trimming and J lost 2 bases, with 9 bases between them. CDR1 and CDR2 (germline): SGDLS, YYNGEE. This CDR3 contains 14 residues. CDR3 nucleotide sequence: TGTGCCAGCAGCCCTGACTTAAACACCGGGGAGCTGTTTTTT. It yields the protein CASSPDLNTGELFF.

This clone has just one count. The CDR3 DNA reads TGTGCCAGCAGTTTGCGGGGGCCAGATACGCAGTATTTT. Translation gives CASSLRGPDTQYF. The rearrangement uses TRBV27 and TRBJ2-3; perhaps TRBD2 as D (7 bases). Trimming stripped 3 bases from V and 4 bases from J, with 8 bases between. CDR3 length: 13 residues. Germline V gene sequence: CDR1 MNHEY, CDR2 SMNVEV (reference sequence).

The CDR3 is CASSQVGSEGSEQYF. The CDR3 DNA follows: TGCGCCAGCAGCCAAGTTGGGTCGGAGGGGTCCGAGCAGTACTTC. The chain employs TRBV4-3 and TRBJ2-7, with a tentative D call TRBD2 (6 bases). V lost 1 base and J 6 bases, leaving 16 bases between the germline ends. The CDR3 contains 15 residues. Germline loops: CDR1 LGHNA, CDR2 YSLEER.

This clone was counted once. The V call is TRBV10-3, the J call TRBJ1-2; 10 bases match TRBD1. CDR3 size: 15 residues. Germline CDR1 ENHRY, CDR2 SYGVKD. V trimming: 2 bases; J trimming: 8 bases; junction bases outside the gene matches: 8. CDR3 in amino acids: CAISEGQGVPGGYTF. The CDR3 DNA follows: TGTGCCATCAGTGAGGGACAGGGGGTGCCAGGGGGCTACACCTTC.

The chain is built from TRBV19 and TRBJ1-1; 7 positions agree with TRBD1. Germline V gene lookup returns CDR1 LNHDA and CDR2 SQIVND (reference sequence). The CDR3 extends over 15 amino acids. The ends lost 9 bases at V and 1 base at J; junction bases unmatched: 11. This CDR3 is CASKMGAGGNTEAFF. The CDR3 region has the DNA TGTGCCAGCAAGATGGGGGCAGGGGGGAACACTGAAGCTTTCTTT.

The rearrangement links TRBV19 to TRBJ2-5; 13 nucleotides match TRBD2. Germline loops: CDR1 LNHDA, CDR2 SQIVND (reference sequence). The CDR3 consists of 17 residues. Trimming cost V 0 bases and J 5 bases; bases outside gene matches: 6. The CDR3 bases are TGTGCCAGTAGTATAGACGGGACTAGCGGGGTAGGGGAGACCCAGTACTTC. This translates into CASSIDGTSGVGETQYF.

This clone occurred a few times. The chain carries TRBV4-1 and TRBJ1-1, with 7 positions matching TRBD1. With 4 bases clipped from V and 5 bases from J, the junction kept 7 bases outside the gene matches. The CDR3 extends over 14 amino acids. From germline, CDR1 is MGHRA and CDR2 YSYEKL. The CDR3 region has the DNA TGCGCCAGCAGCCCCCGACAGGGTAATACTGAAGCTTTCTTT. Its translation is CASSPRQGNTEAFF.

The rearrangement links TRBV14 to TRBJ2-2, with 9 bases aligning to TRBD2. The CDR3 runs 15 residues. Per the germline V gene, CDR1 is SGHDN and CDR2 is FVKESK. The trim removed 4 bases at V and 5 bases at J, leaving 5 bases unmatched. CDR3 loop: CASSPATSGTGELFF. Here the CDR3 DNA reads TGTGCCAGCAGCCCCGCGACTAGCGGAACCGGGGAGCTGTTTTTT.

This chain uses TRBV6-1 with TRBJ2-7, with 7 nucleotides matching TRBD2. CDR1 and CDR2 from the germline V gene are MNHNS and SASEGT. The V segment lost 10 bases and the J segment 6 bases; nucleotides outside the gene matches: 9. CDR3 length: 12 amino acids. The chain's CDR3 is CATSGLIGEQYV. Here the CDR3 DNA reads TGTGCCACCTCGGGACTAATTGGCGAGCAGTACGTC.

This chain connects TRBV11-2 to TRBJ2-5; the match to TRBD2 covers 8 bases. CDR3 length: 16 residues. V was clipped by 3 bases and J by 5 bases; unmatched bases: 11. Germline V CDR1 and CDR2: SGHAT, FQNNGV. In nucleotides, the CDR3 is TGTGCCAGCAGCTTCGAACTAGCGGTTGTCGGGGAGACCCAGTACTTC. Protein: CASSFELAVVGETQYF.

The rearrangement uses TRBV28 and TRBJ1-4; 7 positions agree with TRBD1. The V gene end was trimmed by 8 bases and the J gene end by 4 bases; junction bases not matched to a gene: 22. The germline V gene encodes CDR1 MDHEN and CDR2 SYDVKM. There are 19 residues in the CDR3. CDR3 sequence: CASSSKILKPGQINEKLFF. As DNA, the CDR3 is TGTGCCAGCTCTAGTAAAATTCTCAAGCCGGGACAGATTAATGAAAAACTGTTTTTT.

This clone was seen a single time. The chain is built from TRBV19 and TRBJ2-2; 9 bases align to TRBD1. J gave up 4 bases and V 7 bases, and 13 bases lay outside the gene matches. The germline gives CDR1 LNHDA, CDR2 SQIVND (reference sequence). The CDR3 is 17 amino acids. The CDR3: CASTPLGTGLGTGELFF. Written as DNA, the CDR3 is TGTGCCAGTACCCCCCTTGGGACAGGGTTGGGCACCGGGGAGCTGTTTTTT. Combining the CDR3 with reference TRBV19 and TRBJ2-2 gives the whole variable domain DGGITQSPKYLFRKEGQNVTLSCEQNLNHDAMYWYRQDPGQGLRLIYYSQIVNDFQKGDIAEGYSVSREKKESFPLTVTSAQKNPTAFYLCASTPLGTGLGTGELFFGEGSRLTVL.

Details on this clone: The germline gene is not matched at one end of the junction; a read error may be the cause. This rearrangement joins TRBV4-1 to TRBJ2-7, with TRBD2 matching over 9 bases. This CDR3 is built from 16 residues. CDR1 MGHRA and CDR2 YSYEKL come from the germline V gene. CDR3 sequence reads: CASSQDATSGSYEQYF. DNA for the CDR3: TGTGCCAGCAGCCAAGACGCGACTAGCGGCTCCTACGAGCAGTACTTC.

The rearrangement uses TRBV29-1 and TRBJ2-1; 8 positions agree with TRBD2. CDR3 length: 13 amino acids. Per the germline V gene, CDR1 is SQVTM and CDR2 is ANQGSEA. The V segment lost 4 bases and the J segment 6 bases; nucleotides outside the gene matches: 5. The CDR3 loop is CSVGGLATNEQFF. The CDR3 coding sequence is TGCAGCGTTGGAGGACTAGCAACCAATGAGCAGTTCTTC.

This chain connects TRBV9 to TRBJ2-1; 9 nucleotides agree with TRBD2. The CDR3 sequence is 18 residues long. J gave up 5 bases and V 0 bases, and 12 bases lay outside the gene matches. The germline V gene encodes CDR1 SGDLS and CDR2 YYNGEE. The CDR3 region has the DNA TGTGCCAGCAGCGTAGCTCCCACCATAGCGGGGGCCGACAATGAGCAGTTCTTC. This encodes CASSVAPTIAGADNEQFF.